Listed here are 15 T cell receptor beta chains from one sample, sequenced in a study of OX40 agonist ivuxolimab in advanced cancers. Profiling relied on immunoSEQ multiplex PCR, and the TCRdb table lists in-frame clones only, not all of them. Of about 84,000 clones in the sample, 94% are singletons; the top ten hold 8% to 13%. The sequences come from CD4+ or CD8+ T cells sorted from blood, collected in a trial of the OX40 agonist ivuxolimab. Every receptor here comes from an adult with an advanced solid tumor such as melanoma, head and neck, liver or kidney cancer.

The chain joins TRBV12-5 to TRBJ1-2, with 11 bases that match TRBD1. Germline loops: CDR1 LGHNT, CDR2 FRNRAP. The ends lost 1 base at V and 6 bases at J; junction bases unmatched: 7. The CDR3 contains 16 residues. The CDR3 spells CASGLGWTGGKDGYTF. As DNA, the CDR3 is TGTGCTAGTGGTTTGGGCTGGACAGGGGGCAAGGATGGCTACACCTTC.

The rearrangement joins TRBV7-9 to TRBJ2-7, with D tentatively TRBD2 (5 bases). The germline gives CDR1 SEHNR, CDR2 FQNEAQ (reference sequence). V lost 4 bases, J lost 3 bases, and 10 bases lay in between. This CDR3 is built from 13 residues. The CDR3 nucleotides are TGTGCCAGCAGCTCGGGGAGTGGCTACGAGCAGTACTTC. It encodes CASSSGSGYEQYF.

The gene calls are TRBV15 and TRBJ1-2; D remains unclear. The CDR3 spans 13 residues. From germline, CDR1 is LNHNV and CDR2 YYDKDF (reference sequence). Trimming shortened V by 5 bases and J by 2 bases, and 9 bases separated the two germline ends. The CDR3 DNA is TGTGCCACCAGCTTTCGGACCAACTATGGCTACACCTTC. Translating gives CATSFRTNYGYTF.

The chain uses TRBV2 and TRBJ2-6; D remains ambiguous. Per the germline V gene, CDR1 is SNHLY and CDR2 is FYNNEI. The length of the CDR3 is 13 residues. V lost 11 bases, J lost 3 bases, and 11 bases lay in between. The CDR3 bases are TGTGCCGGCTACACCCTTGGGGCCAACGTCCTGACTTTC. It specifies CAGYTLGANVLTF.

V usage is TRBV25-1 and J usage is TRBJ2-5; D remains unclear. Germline values: CDR1 MGHDK, CDR2 SYGVNS. The CDR3 spans 14 residues. The V and J ends lost 2 bases and 2 bases respectively, with 9 bases between them. The DNA of the CDR3 is TGTGCCAGCAGTGAAGTGGGGATACAAGAGACCCAGTACTTC. It translates to CASSEVGIQETQYF.

V usage is TRBV19 and J usage is TRBJ1-5; D is possibly TRBD1 (5 bases). Germline-derived CDR1 and CDR2 are LNHDA and SQIVND (reference sequence). This CDR3 is 18 amino acids long. V was trimmed by 7 bases and J by 0 bases, leaving 22 bases between them. CDR3 sequence reads: CASTAEGAHLISNQPQHF. The CDR3 nucleotides are TGTGCCAGTACGGCGGAAGGGGCCCACCTCATTAGCAATCAGCCCCAGCATTTT.

The chain recombines TRBV2 with TRBJ1-5; 7 bases match TRBD1. V dropped 5 bases and J dropped 4; count of bases not matched to a gene: 5. The CDR3 extends over 14 amino acids. Germline-derived CDR1 and CDR2 are SNHLY and FYNNEI. The CDR3, as DNA: TGTGCCAGCAGTCGACAGGGAGAGAATCAGCCCCAGCATTTT. Protein: CASSRQGENQPQHF.

The genes are TRBV14 and TRBJ2-7; 10 bases are a match to TRBD2. The CDR3 has 16 residues. Germline CDR1 and CDR2: SGHDN and FVKESK. V lost 4 bases, J lost 3 bases, and 9 bases stayed unmatched. CDR3: CASSPRPSGSLYEQYF. The CDR3 coding sequence is TGTGCCAGCAGCCCTAGACCTAGCGGGAGTCTCTACGAGCAGTACTTC.

The genes are TRBV7-2 and TRBJ2-3; D is uncertain. Germline loops: CDR1 SGHTA, CDR2 FQGNSA. The CDR3 extends over 17 amino acids. V was shortened by 3 bases and J by 8 bases, with 24 bases between the two germline ends. The CDR3 here is CASSFPPGPRGIGTQYF. Written as DNA, the CDR3 is TGTGCCAGCAGCTTCCCCCCCGGGCCCCGTGGGATTGGTACGCAGTATTTT.

The chain employs TRBV7-6 and TRBJ2-7; the match to TRBD2 covers 9 bases. The CDR3 loop spans 16 amino acids. Germline V lookup: CDR1 SGHVS, CDR2 FNYEAQ. V lost 7 bases and J lost 1; bases outside the gene matches: 11. The CDR3 protein is CASTAPVAGASYEQYF. As DNA, the CDR3 is TGTGCCAGCACGGCCCCTGTAGCGGGAGCTTCCTACGAGCAGTACTTC.

The chain is built from TRBV27 and TRBJ1-1; D possibly corresponds to TRBD1 (5 bases). The germline CDR1 and CDR2 sequences are MNHEY and SMNVEV (reference sequence). V was trimmed by 4 bases and J by 1 base, leaving 22 bases between them. The CDR3 totals 18 residues. CDR3 protein: CASSSRVVRVIGNTEAFF. For the CDR3, the DNA is TGTGCCAGCAGTTCCAGGGTGGTCAGGGTGATCGGGAACACTGAAGCTTTCTTT.

The CDR3 DNA reads as TGTGCCAGCAGCCCATGGGCCGGAACCTACGAGCAGTACTTC. Its protein product is CASSPWAGTYEQYF. The rearrangement links TRBV11-2 to TRBJ2-7; D unresolved. The V end lost 5 bases, the J end lost 2 bases, and 13 bases lay between the germline ends. CDR1 and CDR2 from the germline V gene are SGHAT and FQNNGV. This CDR3 has 14 amino acids.

The chain carries TRBV13 and TRBJ1-1; 8 nucleotides match TRBD1. The germline V gene has CDR1 PRHDT and CDR2 FYEKMQ (reference sequence). Trimming at V came to 4 bases and at J to 9 bases, leaving 7 bases not matched to a gene. The length of the CDR3 is 13 residues. The CDR3 DNA follows: TGTGCCAGCAGCTCCAATAACAGGGGGAAAGCTTTCTTT. It yields the protein CASSSNNRGKAFF.

This clone has a handful of counts. The chain is built from TRBV19 and TRBJ2-7; D call uncertain. Deletions cut 5 bases from V and 4 bases from J, with 18 bases between. Germline CDR1 LNHDA, CDR2 SQIVND (reference sequence). The CDR3 is made up of 15 amino acids. The CDR3 sequence is CASSAYTALGYEQYF. CDR3 nucleotides: TGTGCCAGTAGTGCCTACACCGCTCTGGGGTACGAGCAGTACTTC.

This chain joins TRBV5-4 and TRBJ1-4; possibly TRBD1 for D (6 bases). Trimming took off 5 bases at V and 7 bases at J, with 12 bases between the two ends. In germline, CDR1 is SGHNT, CDR2 YYREEE (reference sequence). The CDR3 runs 13 residues. CDR3 sequence: CASSAGASEKLFF. The CDR3 DNA reads as TGTGCCAGCAGTGCAGGGGCAAGTGAAAAACTGTTTTTT. Full variable domain (remainder filled in from reference TRBV5-4 and TRBJ1-4): ETGVTQSPTHLIKTRGQQVTLRCSSQSGHNTVSWYQQALGQGPQFIFQYYREEENGRGNFPPRFSGLQFPNYSSELNVNALELDDSALYLCASSAGASEKLFFGSGTQLSVL.